This record covers a single TCR beta chain. Its matching antigen is unknown. Sequenced by immunoSEQ multiplex PCR; TCRdb stores in-frame clones only, minus some. Of 5,700 or so clones in the sample, less than 70% are singletons; the top ten hold approximately 40%. The CDR3 spans 13 residues. The germline V gene has CDR1 SQVTM and CDR2 ANQGSEA. The germline V and J ends were trimmed by 0 bases and 3 bases, with 8 bases remaining between them. These data belong to a study of CD8 T cell repertoires and HIV-1 epitope variants. Whole-study results and caveats: Under 10 antigen-specific TCR beta clonotypes were found; roughly six seemed cross-reactive to variants.

The TCR sequence derives from a male donor with HIV. The sequencing sample was made of cultured CD8+ T cells derived from PBMCs. The gene calls are TRBV29-1 and TRBJ1-2; D is uncertain. The CDR3 is CSVEDITDYGYTF. The CDR3 DNA reads as TGCAGCGTTGAAGATATCACGGACTATGGCTACACCTTC. Variable domain in full (rest from reference TRBV29-1 and TRBJ1-2): SAVISQKPSRDICQRGTSLTIQCQVDSQVTMMFWYRQQPGQSLTLIATANQGSEATYESGFVIDKFPISRPNLTFSTLTVSNMSPEDSSIYLCSVEDITDYGYTFGSGTRLTVV.